These T cell receptor beta chains were read from a single sample in a study of T cell repertoires in ileal Crohn's disease. This table comes from immunoSEQ multiplex PCR, and its TCRdb copy is limited to in-frame clones, with some not included. This table has some 13,000 clones, 65% to 85% appearing once. The sequenced sample consisted of ileal tissue. Every receptor here comes from an adult with Crohn's disease. Both conserved end residues are part of each CDR3. A D gene is named only where the DNA matches it firmly. Part of the rows lack a size; the others show once, few, many or a class for expanded clones.

clone size,D gene,V gene,J gene,CDR3 protein,CDR3 DNA
NA,TRBD2,TRBV28,TRBJ2-7,CASSLGTSGYEQYF,TGTGCCAGCAGCCTTGGGACTAGCGGCTACGAGCAGTACTTC
NA,TRBD2,TRBV6-5,TRBJ2-7,CASRRGDYEQYF,TGTGCCAGCAGGCGGGGGGACTACGAGCAGTACTTC
NA,TRBD2,TRBV18,TRBJ2-3,CASSPLREGPYTQYF,TGTGCCAGCTCACCACTACGGGAGGGGCCCTATACGCAGTATTTT
NA,TRBD2,TRBV9,TRBJ2-2,CASSVASGIVGELFF,TGTGCCAGCAGCGTAGCCAGCGGGATCGTCGGGGAGCTGTTTTTT
NA,NA,TRBV6-1,TRBJ1-2,CASSEYREGSGYTF,TGTGCCAGCAGTGAATACCGGGAAGGGAGTGGCTACACCTTC
NA,TRBD1,TRBV7-2,TRBJ1-4,CASSSTGVGEKLFF,TGTGCCAGCAGCTCAACAGGGGTGGGGGAAAAACTGTTTTTT
few,TRBD1,TRBV11-2,TRBJ1-4,CASSPGQVFEKLFF,TGTGCCAGCAGCCCGGGACAGGTTTTTGAAAAACTGTTTTTT
NA,NA,TRBV2,TRBJ2-7,CASSASGAEQYF,TGTGCCAGCAGTGCATCAGGGGCCGAGCAGTACTTC
NA,NA,TRBV19,TRBJ1-4,CASSMTAKGRGEKLFF,TGTGCCAGTAGTATGACCGCCAAGGGGCGCGGAGAAAAACTGTTTTTT
NA,TRBD1,TRBV19,TRBJ1-3,CASNPGTGAADTIYF,TGTGCCAGCAATCCCGGGACAGGGGCCGCCGACACCATATATTTT
NA,TRBD2,TRBV28,TRBJ2-1,CASSSDGGGYNEQFF,TGTGCCAGCAGTTCTGACGGGGGGGGCTACAATGAGCAGTTCTTC
NA,TRBD1,TRBV19,TRBJ2-7,CASSIPNGQVGSPREQYF,TGTGCCAGTAGTATACCAAACGGACAGGTGGGTAGTCCGCGCGAGCAGTACTTC
NA,TRBD1,TRBV6-5,TRBJ1-5,CASSLDRGGNQPQHF,TGTGCCAGCAGTCTGGACAGGGGTGGCAATCAGCCCCAGCATTTT
once,TRBD1,TRBV28,TRBJ1-5,CASSLYRGLQPQHF,TGTGCCAGCAGTTTATACAGGGGGCTGCAGCCCCAGCATTTT
once,TRBD1,TRBV19,TRBJ1-1,CASSIRGTGAATEAFF,TGTGCCAGTAGTATCCGAGGGACAGGGGCGGCCACTGAAGCTTTCTTT
NA,TRBD1,TRBV6-5,TRBJ2-1,CATRNTGDNEQFF,TGTGCCACCCGAAATACAGGGGACAATGAGCAGTTCTTC
NA,TRBD1,TRBV2,TRBJ2-1,CASSGGQGFYNEQFF,TGTGCCAGCAGTGGCGGACAGGGATTCTACAATGAGCAGTTCTTC
NA,TRBD1,TRBV28,TRBJ1-5,CASSLRSGTGGEQPQHF,TGTGCCAGCAGTCTTCGTTCGGGGACAGGGGGCGAACAGCCCCAGCATTTT
NA,TRBD1,TRBV7-3,TRBJ1-2,CASNPGQGAGGYTF,TGTGCCAGCAACCCAGGACAGGGGGCTGGTGGCTACACCTTC
NA,NA,TRBV19,TRBJ2-2,CASSKGTHSTGELFF,TGTGCCAGTAGTAAAGGGACACATAGCACCGGGGAGCTGTTTTTT
medium-sized,TRBD1,TRBV7-4,TRBJ1-1,CASSALDRGHGHNTEAFF,TGTGCCAGCAGCGCGTTGGACAGGGGACACGGTCACAACACTGAAGCTTTCTTT
NA,TRBD2,TRBV29-1,TRBJ2-3,CSARGTSGADTQYF,TGCAGCGCGAGGGGGACTAGCGGGGCAGATACGCAGTATTTT
NA,NA,TRBV28,TRBJ2-7,CASSRSGSLSYEQYF,TGTGCCAGCAGTCGTTCGGGGAGCCTCTCCTACGAGCAGTACTTC
NA,TRBD1,TRBV5-1,TRBJ2-7,CASRGTGEGEQYF,TGCGCCAGCAGGGGGACAGGTGAAGGCGAGCAGTACTTC
few,TRBD2,TRBV28,TRBJ2-6,CASSRPGGGSGANVLTF,TGTGCCAGCAGTCGACCCGGGGGGGGCTCTGGGGCCAACGTCCTGACTTTC
few,TRBD1,TRBV2,TRBJ1-2,CASSRDRDGYTF,TGTGCCAGCAGTAGAGACAGGGATGGCTACACCTTC
NA,TRBD1,TRBV5-1,TRBJ1-5,CASSLEGQGGQPQHF,TGCGCCAGCAGCTTGGAAGGACAGGGAGGTCAGCCCCAGCATTTT
NA,NA,TRBV20-1,TRBJ2-5,CSPTAGETQYF,TGCAGCCCCACGGCGGGAGAGACCCAGTACTTC
NA,TRBD1,TRBV2,TRBJ2-1,CASSGDRDNEQFF,TGTGCCAGCAGTGGGGACAGAGACAATGAGCAGTTCTTC
once,NA,TRBV7-2,TRBJ2-7,CASSLVPGTYEQYF,TGTGCCAGCAGCTTAGTCCCGGGAACCTACGAGCAGTACTTC
NA,TRBD1,TRBV2,TRBJ1-5,CASNGQGGRTNQPQHF,TGTGCCAGCAACGGACAGGGCGGACGGACAAATCAGCCCCAGCATTTT
NA,TRBD1,TRBV30,TRBJ1-2,CAWSRQGLLRHTF,TGTGCCTGGAGTAGACAGGGTCTATTGCGTCACACCTTC
NA,NA,TRBV6-1,TRBJ1-5,CASSSRGNNQPQHF,TGTGCCAGCAGCTCAAGAGGTAACAATCAGCCCCAGCATTTT
few,TRBD1,TRBV19,TRBJ2-4,CASSIGGTGLAKNIQYF,TGTGCCAGTAGTATAGGGGGGACAGGATTAGCCAAAAACATTCAGTACTTC
few,NA,TRBV30,TRBJ2-1,CAWSVQGGSNEQFF,TGTGCCTGGAGTGTTCAGGGGGGAAGCAATGAGCAGTTCTTC
NA,TRBD2,TRBV9,TRBJ2-3,CASSATGLVTQYF,TGTGCCAGCAGCGCTACTGGACTAGTAACGCAGTATTTT
NA,NA,TRBV13,TRBJ2-7,CASSFGVYEQYF,TGTGCCAGCAGCTTCGGTGTTTACGAGCAGTACTTC